This passage covers 9 T cell receptor beta chains from one sample sequenced in a study of blood T cell repertoires in COVID-19. The assay was immunoSEQ multiplex PCR, and TCRdb's table has in-frame clones only and misses some. The sample carries more than 250,000 clones, around four fifths recorded once. Material for sequencing was peripheral blood. The receptor set was obtained from a woman aged 50 to 60 with acute or convalescent COVID-19.

V and J are TRBV27 and TRBJ1-1; 7 positions match TRBD1. Germline lookup yields CDR1 MNHEY and CDR2 SMNVEV (reference sequence). Unmatched junction bases numbered 3, after V lost 7 bases and J lost 4 bases. This CDR3 spans 12 amino acids. The CDR3 DNA follows: TGTGCCAGCATCCAGGGGGGCACTGAAGCTTTCTTT. Protein sequence: CASIQGGTEAFF.

This clone occurred a few times. The chain uses TRBV14 and TRBJ2-2, with unresolved D. Trimming left V 0 bases short and J 0 bases short, with 8 bases between. The CDR3 runs 16 residues. CDR1 is SGHDN, CDR2 FVKESK, per germline. In DNA, the CDR3 is TGTGCCAGCAGCCAAGATCTTCCGTCGAACACCGGGGAGCTGTTTTTT. The encoded protein is CASSQDLPSNTGELFF.

The genes are TRBV7-9 and TRBJ1-4; D is unclear. CDR1 and CDR2 from the germline V gene are SEHNR and FQNEAQ (reference sequence). This CDR3 is built from 16 residues. Trimming shortened V by 4 bases and J by 0 bases, and 12 bases separated the two germline ends. In DNA, the CDR3 is TGTGCCAGCAGCTCCGGGAGGTTGCCAACTAATGAAAAACTGTTTTTT. It yields the protein CASSSGRLPTNEKLFF.

CDR3 DNA sequence: TGTGCCAGCAGCCAAGGGCTTATGAACACTGAAGCTTTCTTT. Encoded protein: CASSQGLMNTEAFF. The gene calls are TRBV3-1 (or the pseudogene TRBV3-2) and TRBJ1-1; D unresolved. Trimming stripped 1 base from V and 0 bases from J, with 6 bases between. CDR1 is LGHDT and CDR2 is YNNKEL in the germline V gene (reference sequence). CDR3 length: 14 residues.

This chain joins TRBV6-5 and TRBJ2-5; maybe TRBD1 (7 bases). V shed 5 bases and J shed 7 bases, with 17 bases lying between them. Germline CDR1 and CDR2: MNHEY and SVGAGI. This CDR3 region has 14 residues. CDR3: CASSPSPQGGTQYF. Written as DNA, the CDR3 is TGTGCCAGCAGTCCCTCTCCCCAGGGGGGGACCCAGTACTTC.

Only a few counts were recorded for this clone. The rearrangement uses TRBV3-1 (or the pseudogene TRBV3-2) and TRBJ2-3; 16 bases fit TRBD2. CDR3 length: 22 amino acids. The trim removed 1 base at V and 4 bases at J, leaving 17 bases unmatched. Germline CDR1 is LGHDT and CDR2 is YNNKEL (reference sequence). CDR3 in DNA: TGTGCCAGCAGCCAAGCGCTCGTGTCTCGGGGACTAGCGGGGGGGCGCGCAGATACGCAGTATTTT. This codes for CASSQALVSRGLAGGRADTQYF.

The J gene is TRBJ2-5, the V gene TRBV9, with D possibly TRBD2 on 6 matching bases. Deletions cut 0 bases from V and 7 bases from J, with 19 bases between. Germline values: CDR1 SGDLS, CDR2 YYNGEE. CDR3 size: 16 residues. CDR3 residues: CASSVESAGVPGTQYF. CDR3 nucleotide sequence: TGTGCCAGCAGCGTAGAGTCAGCGGGCGTCCCAGGGACCCAGTACTTC.

This chain links TRBV2 with TRBJ2-1, with a tentative D call TRBD2 (7 bases). The CDR3 covers 15 residues. Germline lookup yields CDR1 SNHLY and CDR2 FYNNEI. Deletions cut 8 bases from V and 9 bases from J, with 23 bases between. CDR3 in DNA: TGTGCCAGCGGTGTGGAGGGGGGGACCGTGGGTGAGCAGTTCTTC. Protein: CASGVEGGTVGEQFF.

To note about this clone: One end of the junction varies from germline; a read error may be responsible. The chain employs TRBV6-5 and TRBJ1-2, with D perhaps TRBD1 (6 bases). CDR3 length: 14 amino acids. Germline V gene sequence: CDR1 MNHEY, CDR2 SVGAGI. The CDR3 DNA reads TGTGCCAGCAGTGACTCGGGACAACTCTATGGCTACACCTTC. Residues: CASSDSGQLYGYTF.